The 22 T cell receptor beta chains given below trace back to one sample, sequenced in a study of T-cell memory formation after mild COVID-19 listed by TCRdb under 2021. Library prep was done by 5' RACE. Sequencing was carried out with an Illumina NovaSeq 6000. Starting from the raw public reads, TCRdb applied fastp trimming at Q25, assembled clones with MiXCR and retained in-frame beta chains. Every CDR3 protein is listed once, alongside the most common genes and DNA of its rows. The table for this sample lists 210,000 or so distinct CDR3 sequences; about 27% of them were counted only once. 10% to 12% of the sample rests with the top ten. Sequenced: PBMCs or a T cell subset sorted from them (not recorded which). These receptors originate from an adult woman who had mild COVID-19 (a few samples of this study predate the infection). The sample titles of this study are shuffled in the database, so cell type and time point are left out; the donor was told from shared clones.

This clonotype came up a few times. CDR3 in amino acids: CSAPLRGTANYGYTF. CDR3 sequence (DNA): TGCAGTGCTCCGCTAAGGGGGACGGCTAACTATGGCTACACCTTC. V and J are TRBV20-1 and TRBJ1-2; possible D gene TRBD1, 6 bases. This CDR3 comprises 15 residues. Trimming stripped 5 bases from V and 0 bases from J, with 16 bases between. Germline CDR1 reads DFQATT; CDR2 reads SNEGSKA (reference sequence).

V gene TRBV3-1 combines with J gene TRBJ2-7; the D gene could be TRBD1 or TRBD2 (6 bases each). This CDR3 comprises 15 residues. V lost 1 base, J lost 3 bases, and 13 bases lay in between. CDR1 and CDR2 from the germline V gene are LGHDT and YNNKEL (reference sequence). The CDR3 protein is CASSQAWGAGYEQYF. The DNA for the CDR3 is TGTGCCAGCAGCCAAGCGTGGGGGGCTGGCTACGAGCAGTACTTC.

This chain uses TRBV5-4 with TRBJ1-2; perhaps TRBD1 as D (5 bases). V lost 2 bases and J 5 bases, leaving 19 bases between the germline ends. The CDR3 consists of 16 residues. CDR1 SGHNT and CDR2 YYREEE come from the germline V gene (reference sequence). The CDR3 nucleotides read TGTGCCAGCAGCTTATGGGCAGGGAGGTCCGCTTATGGCTACACCTTC. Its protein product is CASSLWAGRSAYGYTF.

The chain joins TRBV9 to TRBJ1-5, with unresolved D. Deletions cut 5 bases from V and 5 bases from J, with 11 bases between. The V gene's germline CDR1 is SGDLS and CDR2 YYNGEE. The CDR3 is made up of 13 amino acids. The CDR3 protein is CASSTSADQPQHF. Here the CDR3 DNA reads TGTGCCAGCAGTACTTCAGCGGATCAGCCCCAGCATTTT.

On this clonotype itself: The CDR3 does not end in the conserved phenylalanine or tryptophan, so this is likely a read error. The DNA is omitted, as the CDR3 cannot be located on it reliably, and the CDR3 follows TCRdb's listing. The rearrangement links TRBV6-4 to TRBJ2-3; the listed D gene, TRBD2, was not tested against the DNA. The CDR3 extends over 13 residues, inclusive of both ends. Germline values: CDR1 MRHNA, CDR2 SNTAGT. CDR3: CARLDVLAGRGGG.

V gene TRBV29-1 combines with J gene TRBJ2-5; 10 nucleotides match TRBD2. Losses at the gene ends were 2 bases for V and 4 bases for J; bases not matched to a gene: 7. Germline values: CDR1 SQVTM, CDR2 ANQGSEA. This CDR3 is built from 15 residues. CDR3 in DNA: TGCAGCGTTGAACTAGCGGGAGCCCTCGCAGAGACCCAGTACTTC. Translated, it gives CSVELAGALAETQYF.

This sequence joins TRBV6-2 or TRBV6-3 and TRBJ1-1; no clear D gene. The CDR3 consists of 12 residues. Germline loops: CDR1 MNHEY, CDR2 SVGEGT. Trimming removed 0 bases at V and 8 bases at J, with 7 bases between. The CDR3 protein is CASSYSRREAFF. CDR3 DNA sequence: TGTGCCAGCAGTTACTCGCGGCGGGAAGCTTTCTTT.

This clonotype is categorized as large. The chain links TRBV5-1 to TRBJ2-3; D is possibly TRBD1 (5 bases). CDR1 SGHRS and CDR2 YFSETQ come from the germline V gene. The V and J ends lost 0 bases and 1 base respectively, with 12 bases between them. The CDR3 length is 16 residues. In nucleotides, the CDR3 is TGCGCCAGCAGCTTGGCCCAGGTGACAGGCACAGATACGCAGTATTTT. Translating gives CASSLAQVTGTDTQYF.

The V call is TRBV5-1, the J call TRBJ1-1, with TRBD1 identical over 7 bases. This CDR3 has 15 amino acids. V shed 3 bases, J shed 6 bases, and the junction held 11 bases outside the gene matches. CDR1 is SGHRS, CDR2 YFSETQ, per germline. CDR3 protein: CASSWETGRPAEAFF. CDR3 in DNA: TGCGCCAGCAGCTGGGAGACAGGGAGGCCCGCTGAAGCTTTCTTT.

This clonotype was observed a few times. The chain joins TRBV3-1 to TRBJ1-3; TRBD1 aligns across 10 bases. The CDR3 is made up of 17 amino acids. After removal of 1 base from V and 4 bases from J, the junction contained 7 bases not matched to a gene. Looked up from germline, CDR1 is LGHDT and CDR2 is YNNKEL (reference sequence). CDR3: CASSQVVGQGIGNTIYF. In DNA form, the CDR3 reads TGTGCCAGCAGCCAAGTAGTGGGACAGGGGATCGGAAACACCATATATTTT.

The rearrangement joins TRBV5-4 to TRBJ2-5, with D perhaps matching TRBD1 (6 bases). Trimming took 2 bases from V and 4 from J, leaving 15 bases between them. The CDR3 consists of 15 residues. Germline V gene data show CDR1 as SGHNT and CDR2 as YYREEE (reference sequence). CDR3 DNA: TGTGCCAGCAGCTTTGGACAGTGGGTTGGAGAGACCCAGTACTTC. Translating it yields CASSFGQWVGETQYF.

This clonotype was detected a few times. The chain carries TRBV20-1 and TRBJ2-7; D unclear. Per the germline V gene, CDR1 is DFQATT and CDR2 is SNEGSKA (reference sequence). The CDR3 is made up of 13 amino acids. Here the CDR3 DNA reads TGCAGCGCCTCTCTAGTGGAACCTATTGAGCAGTACTTC. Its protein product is CSASLVEPIEQYF.

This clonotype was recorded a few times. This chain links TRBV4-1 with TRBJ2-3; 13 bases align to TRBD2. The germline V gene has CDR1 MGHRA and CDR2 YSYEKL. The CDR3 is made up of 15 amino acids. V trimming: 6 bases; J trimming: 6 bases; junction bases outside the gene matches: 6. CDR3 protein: CASRPGLAGSDTQYF. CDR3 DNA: TGCGCCAGCAGGCCGGGACTAGCGGGATCTGATACGCAGTATTTT.

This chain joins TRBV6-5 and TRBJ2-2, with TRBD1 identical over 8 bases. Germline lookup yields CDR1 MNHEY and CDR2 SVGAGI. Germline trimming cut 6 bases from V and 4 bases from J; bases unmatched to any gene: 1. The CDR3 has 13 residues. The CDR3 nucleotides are TGTGCCAGCAGAGACAGGGGCACCGGGGAGCTGTTTTTT. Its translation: CASRDRGTGELFF.

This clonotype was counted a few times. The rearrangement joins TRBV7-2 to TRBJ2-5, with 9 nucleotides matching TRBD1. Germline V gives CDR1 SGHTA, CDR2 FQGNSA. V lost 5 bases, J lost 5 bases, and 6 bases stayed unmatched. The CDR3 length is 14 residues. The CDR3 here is CASSLTGGRETQYF. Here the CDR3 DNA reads TGTGCCAGCAGCCTCACAGGGGGCAGGGAGACCCAGTACTTC.

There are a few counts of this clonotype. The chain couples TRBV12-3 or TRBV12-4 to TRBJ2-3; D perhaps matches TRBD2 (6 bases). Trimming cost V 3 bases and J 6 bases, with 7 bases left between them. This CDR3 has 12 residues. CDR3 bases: TGTGCCAGCAGTTTTGCGGGGGATACGCAGTATTTT. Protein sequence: CASSFAGDTQYF.

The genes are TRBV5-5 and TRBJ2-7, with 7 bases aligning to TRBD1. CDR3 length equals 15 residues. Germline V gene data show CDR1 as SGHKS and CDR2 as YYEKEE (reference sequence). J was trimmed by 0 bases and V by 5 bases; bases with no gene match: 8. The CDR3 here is CASSSRGPISYEQYF. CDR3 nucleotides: TGTGCCAGCAGTTCTAGGGGGCCTATCTCCTACGAGCAGTACTTC. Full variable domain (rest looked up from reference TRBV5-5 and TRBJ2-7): DAGVTQSPTHLIKTRGQQVTLRCSPISGHKSVSWYQQVLGQGPQFIFQYYEKEERGRGNFPDRFSARQFPNYSSELNVNALLLGDSALYLCASSSRGPISYEQYFGPGTRLTVT.

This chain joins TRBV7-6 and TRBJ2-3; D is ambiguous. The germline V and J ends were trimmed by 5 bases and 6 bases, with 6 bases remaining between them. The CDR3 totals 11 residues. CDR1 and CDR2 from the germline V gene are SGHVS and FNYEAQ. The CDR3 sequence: CASSHDDTQYF. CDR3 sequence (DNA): TGTGCCAGCAGCCACGACGATACGCAGTATTTT. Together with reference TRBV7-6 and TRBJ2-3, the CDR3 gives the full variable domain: GAGVSQSPRYKVTKRGQDVALRCDPISGHVSLYWYRQALGQGPEFLTYFNYEAQQDKSGLPNDRFSAERPEGSISTLTIQRTEQRDSAMYRCASSHDDTQYFGPGTRLTVL.

The CDR3, as DNA: TGTGCCAGCAGCCGGGGACAAGCTAAGCGAAACACCATATATTTT. Its translation: CASSRGQAKRNTIYF. The rearrangement uses TRBV7-2 and TRBJ1-3, with D maybe TRBD1 (6 bases). The ends were cut back, 5 bases at V and 5 bases at J, with 16 bases in the middle. Germline V lookup: CDR1 SGHTA, CDR2 FQGNSA. The CDR3 runs to 15 residues.

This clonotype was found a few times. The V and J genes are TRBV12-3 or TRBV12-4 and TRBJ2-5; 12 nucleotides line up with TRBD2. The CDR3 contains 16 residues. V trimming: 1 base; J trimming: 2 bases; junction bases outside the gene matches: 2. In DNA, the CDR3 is TGTGCCAGCAGTTTAGGACTAGCGGGGGAACAAGAGACCCAGTACTTC. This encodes CASSLGLAGEQETQYF.

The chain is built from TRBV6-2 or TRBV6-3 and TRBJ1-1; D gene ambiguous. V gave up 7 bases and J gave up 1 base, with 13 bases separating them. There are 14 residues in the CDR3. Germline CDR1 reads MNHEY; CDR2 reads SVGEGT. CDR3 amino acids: CASILRRRNTEAFF. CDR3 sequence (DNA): TGTGCCAGCATTTTAAGACGCAGGAACACTGAAGCTTTCTTT.

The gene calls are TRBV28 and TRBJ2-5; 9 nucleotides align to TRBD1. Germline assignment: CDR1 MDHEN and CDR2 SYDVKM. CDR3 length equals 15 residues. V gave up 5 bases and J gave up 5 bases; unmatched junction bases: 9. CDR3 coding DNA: TGTGCCAGCAGTCGCTCGGGACAGGGATCGGAGACCCAGTACTTC. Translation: CASSRSGQGSETQYF.